Each of the 28 T cell receptor beta chains below was sequenced from the same sample in a study of T cell clones after liver transplantation. Clones were sequenced by immunoSEQ multiplex PCR, and TCRdb holds only the in-frame ones, with some missing. Here the sample spans about 78,000 clones, about 80% being singletons. The sequenced sample was CD4+ T cells from blood, obtained before liver transplant. The source of these receptors is a human donor who received a liver transplant.

The rearrangement uses TRBV18 and TRBJ1-1; D is unresolved. Per germline, CDR1 KGHSH and CDR2 LQKENI. The V end was cut by 3 bases, the J end by 1 base, with 9 bases between. The CDR3 is 14 residues long. CDR3 region: CASSPSVRNTEAFF. The CDR3 DNA follows: TGTGCCAGCTCACCCTCCGTGAGGAACACTGAAGCTTTCTTT.

CDR3 residues: CASSRAVNTEAFF. The CDR3 coding sequence is TGTGCCAGTTCCAGGGCGGTGAACACTGAAGCTTTCTTT. The chain couples TRBV2 to TRBJ1-1; D is perhaps TRBD1 (5 bases). This CDR3 has 13 residues. V gave up 9 bases and J gave up 0 bases, with 11 bases separating them. Germline assignment: CDR1 SNHLY and CDR2 FYNNEI.

The gene calls are TRBV27 and TRBJ1-2; the D gene is possibly TRBD1 (5 bases). V shed 5 bases and J shed 3 bases, with 19 bases lying between them. Per germline, CDR1 MNHEY and CDR2 SMNVEV (reference sequence). This CDR3 region has 16 residues. This CDR3 reads CASSTLRAGADYGYTF. CDR3 in DNA: TGTGCCAGCAGTACCCTAAGAGCCGGGGCAGACTATGGCTACACCTTC.

J is TRBJ1-1 and V is TRBV5-1; no firm D call. This CDR3 has 14 amino acids. CDR1 SGHRS and CDR2 YFSETQ come from the germline V gene. Deletions cut 2 bases from V and 1 base from J, with 9 bases between. The CDR3 DNA reads as TGCGCCAGCAGCTTTGTGGAAGGGAACACTGAAGCTTTCTTT. It encodes CASSFVEGNTEAFF.

The V and J genes are TRBV29-1 and TRBJ1-2; D perhaps matches TRBD1 (5 bases). V lost 3 bases, J lost 2 bases, and 22 bases lay in between. Germline values: CDR1 SQVTM, CDR2 ANQGSEA. CDR3 size: 17 residues. CDR3 protein: CSVDLGFGRQPNYGYTF. CDR3 DNA sequence: TGCAGCGTTGATTTGGGATTTGGACGACAGCCGAACTATGGCTACACCTTC.

The V and J genes are TRBV5-1 and TRBJ1-1, with TRBD1 identical over 7 bases. The length of the CDR3 is 15 residues. Germline CDR1 is SGHRS and CDR2 is YFSETQ. The junction had 2 bases not matched to a gene; V was cut back by 0 bases and J by 0 bases. The CDR3: CASSLAGTVNTEAFF. CDR3 coding DNA: TGCGCCAGCAGCTTGGCTGGGACAGTGAACACTGAAGCTTTCTTT.

The chain links TRBV28 to TRBJ2-3; D is possibly TRBD1 or TRBD2 (5 bases each). Germline values: CDR1 MDHEN, CDR2 SYDVKM. This CDR3 comprises 16 residues. V was cut by 3 bases and J by 6 bases, with 19 bases left in between. As DNA, the CDR3 is TGTGCCAGCAGTTTGGGGGTCATGCGGAGGAGGGATACGCAGTATTTT. Protein product: CASSLGVMRRRDTQYF. The variable domain in full, completed from reference TRBV28 and TRBJ2-3, reads DVKVTQSSRYLVKRTGEKVFLECVQDMDHENMFWYRQDPGLGLRLIYFSYDVKMKEKGDIPEGYSVSREKKERFSLILESASTNQTSMYLCASSLGVMRRRDTQYFGPGTRLTVL.

This chain joins TRBV18 and TRBJ2-7; D not resolved. V was pared by 1 base and J by 0 bases, with 7 bases between. CDR1 is KGHSH, CDR2 LQKENI, per germline. This CDR3 spans 14 amino acids. The CDR3 bases are TGTGCCAGCTCACCACGAGCCAGCTCCTACGAGCAGTACTTC. Translated: CASSPRASSYEQYF.

The rearrangement uses TRBV2 and TRBJ2-3, with 9 positions matching TRBD1. This CDR3 has 15 amino acids. With V trimmed by 6 bases and J by 1 base, 5 bases remained unmatched. The germline V gene encodes CDR1 SNHLY and CDR2 FYNNEI. For the CDR3, the DNA is TGTGCCAGCAGCCCAAGGACAGGGGGCACAGATACGCAGTATTTT. As protein: CASSPRTGGTDTQYF. Variable domain in full (rest from reference TRBV2 and TRBJ2-3): EPEVTQTPSHQVTQMGQEVILRCVPISNHLYFYWYRQILGQKVEFLVSFYNNEISEKSEIFDDQFSVERPDGSNFTLKIRSTKLEDSAMYFCASSPRTGGTDTQYFGPGTRLTVL.

This chain uses TRBV7-9 with TRBJ2-7; 11 bases match TRBD2. The germline CDR1 and CDR2 sequences are SEHNR and FQNEAQ (reference sequence). The CDR3 is 15 amino acids. The V gene end was trimmed by 1 base and the J gene end by 6 bases; junction bases not matched to a gene: 5. Here the CDR3 reads CASSLVSGRVGEQYF. In nucleotides, the CDR3 is TGTGCCAGCAGCTTAGTTAGCGGGAGGGTTGGCGAGCAGTACTTC.

A remark on this clone: The junction and the germline gene differ at one end; a read error may be behind it. CDR3 DNA: TGTGTCAGCAGCTTCTCGGGAGGGGGAGAGACCCAGTACTTC. It specifies CVSSFSGGGETQYF. This chain uses TRBV5-6 with TRBJ2-5, with 8 positions matching TRBD2. The CDR3 totals 14 residues. Germline V gene lookup returns CDR1 SGHDT and CDR2 YYEEEE.

Written as DNA, the CDR3 is TGTGCCAGCAGTCCCCCGGCACAGCCCCAGCATTTT. Translation gives CASSPPAQPQHF. The V gene is TRBV28, the J gene TRBJ1-5; no clear D gene. Germline assignment: CDR1 MDHEN and CDR2 SYDVKM. Trimming took off 5 bases at V and 7 bases at J, with 9 bases between the two ends. This CDR3 has 12 amino acids.

The CDR3 region has the DNA TGTGCCAGTAGTATGGGCAGCGGGGGAAACACCATATATTTT. Protein: CASSMGSGGNTIYF. The V gene is TRBV19, the J gene TRBJ1-3; D is unclear. V was shortened by 3 bases and J by 4 bases, with 10 bases between the two germline ends. Germline CDR1 reads LNHDA; CDR2 reads SQIVND (reference sequence). This CDR3 comprises 14 residues.

The V and J genes are TRBV30 and TRBJ2-4; the match to TRBD1 covers 8 bases. Germline trimming cut 0 bases from V and 6 bases from J; bases unmatched to any gene: 4. The V gene's germline CDR1 is GTSNPN and CDR2 SVGIG (reference sequence). The CDR3 covers 14 residues. The CDR3 DNA reads as TGTGCCTGGAGTGTCAGGGGGCGCGTAAACATTCAGTACTTC. As protein: CAWSVRGRVNIQYF.

The chain links TRBV5-1 to TRBJ2-7; 8 nucleotides agree with TRBD1. After removal of 0 bases from V and 7 bases from J, the junction contained 9 bases not matched to a gene. The CDR3 spans 15 residues. Looked up from germline, CDR1 is SGHRS and CDR2 is YFSETQ. The chain's CDR3 is CASSLGTGGYLEQYF. The CDR3 bases are TGCGCCAGCAGCTTGGGCACAGGGGGTTATTTGGAGCAGTACTTC.

The chain has TRBV5-4 and TRBJ1-4; 8 nucleotides agree with TRBD1. Germline assignment: CDR1 SGHNT and CDR2 YYREEE (reference sequence). V shed 6 bases and J 4 bases; nucleotides not matched to a gene: 11. The CDR3 runs to 16 residues. The CDR3 spells CASTVGGTGYNEKLFF. Written as DNA, the CDR3 is TGTGCCAGCACCGTGGGAGGGACAGGATATAATGAAAAACTGTTTTTT. The full variable domain, completed using reference TRBV5-4 and TRBJ1-4, is ETGVTQSPTHLIKTRGQQVTLRCSSQSGHNTVSWYQQALGQGPQFIFQYYREEENGRGNFPPRFSGLQFPNYSSELNVNALELDDSALYLCASTVGGTGYNEKLFFGSGTQLSVL.

V is TRBV5-1 and J is TRBJ2-1; 8 nucleotides line up with TRBD2. Trimming took 4 bases from V and 3 from J; bases not matched to a gene: 3. This CDR3 spans 14 amino acids. Germline CDR1 reads SGHRS; CDR2 reads YFSETQ. The CDR3 is CASSTGTSYNEQFF. CDR3 in DNA: TGCGCCAGCAGCACCGGGACTAGCTACAATGAGCAGTTCTTC.

The V and J genes are TRBV14 and TRBJ2-7; D is unclear. This CDR3 comprises 15 residues. CDR1 and CDR2 from the germline V gene are SGHDN and FVKESK. Trimming took 4 bases from V and 0 from J, leaving 13 bases between them. CDR3 in DNA: TGTGCCAGCAGCCCCCAGTACCGCAGCTCCTACGAGCAGTACTTC. The encoded protein is CASSPQYRSSYEQYF.

The genes are TRBV30 and TRBJ1-1, with a weak D call TRBD1 (5 bases). Germline values: CDR1 GTSNPN, CDR2 SVGIG (reference sequence). V was trimmed by 7 bases and J by 1 base, leaving 13 bases between them. The CDR3 totals 13 residues. The CDR3 bases are TGTGCCTCTCAAGGACACGAGAACACTGAAGCTTTCTTT. Amino acid sequence: CASQGHENTEAFF.

DNA of the CDR3: TGTGCCAGCAGTCCCCTCAGGGGGCGGGCTGGCTACACCTTC. This translates into CASSPLRGRAGYTF. The chain recombines TRBV28 with TRBJ1-2, with 8 bases identical to TRBD1. V gave up 5 bases and J gave up 7 bases; unmatched junction bases: 9. The length of the CDR3 is 14 residues. The germline CDR1 and CDR2 sequences are MDHEN and SYDVKM.

This sequence joins TRBV9 and TRBJ1-1; D is ambiguous. Germline V CDR1 and CDR2: SGDLS, YYNGEE. The CDR3 contains 13 residues. V lost 2 bases to trimming and J lost 0 bases, with 5 bases between them. This CDR3 reads CASSVAMNTEAFF. CDR3 in DNA: TGTGCCAGCAGCGTTGCAATGAACACTGAAGCTTTCTTT.

The chain carries TRBV5-1 and TRBJ2-1; TRBD2 matches at 13 bases. Germline CDR1 and CDR2: SGHRS and YFSETQ. This CDR3 has 15 amino acids. V was pared by 4 bases and J by 9 bases, with 7 bases of the junction left unmatched. This chain's CDR3 is CASSTGLAGVSEQFF. The CDR3 DNA is TGCGCCAGCAGCACCGGACTAGCGGGAGTTTCTGAGCAGTTCTTC.

The chain employs TRBV28 and TRBJ2-1; a possible D gene is TRBD1 (6 bases). The CDR3 is 15 amino acids. Trimming took 1 base from V and 9 from J, leaving 16 bases between them. Germline CDR1 is MDHEN and CDR2 is SYDVKM. The CDR3 region is CASSLYRTVWTEQFF. The CDR3 DNA is TGTGCCAGCAGTTTATACCGGACAGTTTGGACTGAGCAGTTCTTC.

This chain connects TRBV6-1 to TRBJ1-2, with D unclear. V lost 0 bases and J lost 5, with 7 bases in between. The CDR3 is made up of 13 amino acids. Germline V CDR1 and CDR2: MNHNS, SASEGT. CDR3 loop: CASSEATNYGYTF. Written as DNA, the CDR3 is TGTGCCAGCAGTGAAGCTACAAATTATGGCTACACCTTC.

V is TRBV6-5 and J is TRBJ2-1; 12 nucleotides align to TRBD2. Germline CDR1 is MNHEY and CDR2 is SVGAGI. After removal of 4 bases from V and 7 bases from J, the junction contained 8 bases not matched to a gene. The CDR3 contains 16 residues. Here the CDR3 reads CASSSPGLAGVNEQFF. In DNA, the CDR3 is TGTGCCAGCAGTTCCCCGGGACTAGCGGGTGTGAATGAGCAGTTCTTC.

V is TRBV6-1 and J is TRBJ2-7, with D possibly TRBD2 on 6 matching bases. Per germline, CDR1 MNHNS and CDR2 SASEGT. V was shortened by 6 bases and J by 0 bases, with 15 bases between the two germline ends. CDR3 length: 15 amino acids. The CDR3, as DNA: TGTGCCAGCAGAAGAGCGGGCACCGTCTCCTACGAGCAGTACTTC. Encoded protein: CASRRAGTVSYEQYF.

The chain is built from TRBV5-4 and TRBJ1-1, with 7 bases fitting TRBD1. This CDR3 comprises 13 residues. The V gene's germline CDR1 is SGHNT and CDR2 YYREEE (reference sequence). The J segment lost 5 bases and the V segment lost 8 bases, leaving 9 bases of the junction unmatched. DNA of the CDR3: TGTGCCAGTTTCAGGGGGGTTGAGACTGAAGCTTTCTTT. Translation gives CASFRGVETEAFF.

V and J are TRBV27 and TRBJ2-7, with TRBD2 identical over 12 bases. In germline, CDR1 is MNHEY, CDR2 SMNVEV (reference sequence). After removal of 6 bases from V and 6 bases from J, the junction contained 12 bases not matched to a gene. This CDR3 contains 16 residues. The CDR3 coding sequence is TGTGCCAGCAGACTCAACGGACTAGCGGGAACCGCCGAGCAGTACTTC. This gives the protein CASRLNGLAGTAEQYF.